This entry lists 15 T cell receptor beta chains sequenced from one sample in a study of blood T cells in healthy people across ages. Primers used in a second PCR of about 7 to 12 cycles were a sample-barcoded 5' primer and a J-beta primer mix. TCRdb reprocessed the 5' RACE reads via MiXCR and lists one record per CDR3 protein. The data show hundreds of thousands of distinct CDR3 sequences, under 45% seen once. Sequenced: blood. The receptors come from a man in his 60s in good health.

The rearrangement uses TRBV20-1 and TRBJ1-2; 10 nucleotides match TRBD1. V shed 4 bases, J shed 3 bases, and the junction held 5 bases outside the gene matches. Germline lookup yields CDR1 DFQATT and CDR2 SNEGSKA (reference sequence). There are 14 residues in the CDR3. The CDR3 DNA sequence: TGCAGTGCTAATCGACAGGGGGCAGACTATGGCTACACCTTC. This codes for CSANRQGADYGYTF.

The chain uses TRBV3-1 and TRBJ1-1, with unresolved D. Germline lookup yields CDR1 LGHDT and CDR2 YNNKEL (reference sequence). V was pared by 1 base and J by 1 base, with 7 bases between. The CDR3 loop spans 14 amino acids. The CDR3 loop reads CASSQVGENTEAFF. DNA for the CDR3: TGTGCCAGCAGCCAAGTTGGGGAGAACACTGAAGCTTTCTTT.

A few counts support this clonotype. The CDR3 is CATRGAAANTEAFF. The CDR3 DNA reads TGTGCCACCAGGGGAGCGGCAGCGAACACTGAAGCTTTCTTT. The J gene is TRBJ1-1, the V gene TRBV15; D is unresolved. CDR3 size: 14 residues. Trimming took off 6 bases at V and 1 base at J, with 12 bases between the two ends. CDR1 and CDR2 from the germline V gene are LNHNV and YYDKDF (reference sequence).

This clonotype was picked up a small number of times. J is TRBJ2-1 and V is TRBV25-1, with D maybe TRBD2 (6 bases). V was clipped by 1 base and J by 9 bases, with 13 bases between them. This CDR3 is built from 14 residues. CDR1 and CDR2 (germline): MGHDK, SYGVNS. The CDR3 sequence: CASSESRLVCEQFF. CDR3 nucleotide sequence: TGTGCCAGCAGTGAATCAAGACTAGTTTGTGAGCAGTTCTTC.

This clonotype was observed a few times. The rearrangement uses TRBV7-2 and TRBJ2-7; 10 nucleotides line up with TRBD1. The germline gives CDR1 SGHTA, CDR2 FQGNSA. V shed 7 bases and J 5 bases; nucleotides not matched to a gene: 8. The CDR3 consists of 14 residues. The CDR3: CASKRQGASDEQYF. The CDR3, as DNA: TGTGCCAGCAAACGACAGGGGGCCTCGGACGAGCAGTACTTC.

This clonotype was recorded a few times. In DNA, the CDR3 is TGTGCCAGCAGTTTATCGGAGCGCATGAAGACCCAGTACTTC. The encoded protein is CASSLSERMKTQYF. The chain carries TRBV27 and TRBJ2-7; no clear D. The DNA end is more similar to TRBJ2-5, so the J call may be wrong. The CDR3 length is 14 residues. Germline V gene lookup returns CDR1 MNHEY and CDR2 SMNVEV (reference sequence).

This clonotype occurred a few times. V and J are TRBV7-2 and TRBJ2-6, with D hard to call. The CDR3 is 15 amino acids. V was trimmed by 4 bases and J by 1 base, leaving 8 bases between them. The germline CDR1 and CDR2 sequences are SGHTA and FQGNSA. The CDR3 DNA reads TGTGCCAGCAGCTCGAAACCGTCTGGGGCCAACGTCCTGACTTTC. It encodes CASSSKPSGANVLTF. Supplemented by reference TRBV7-2 and TRBJ2-6, the full variable domain reads GAGVSQSPSNKVTEKGKDVELRCDPISGHTALYWYRQSLGQGLEFLIYFQGNSAPDKSGLPSDRFSAERTGGSVSTLTIQRTQQEDSAVYLCASSSKPSGANVLTFGAGSRLTVL.

The rearrangement links TRBV9 to TRBJ2-5; either TRBD1 or TRBD2 may fit D (6 bases each). CDR3 length: 16 residues. V lost 3 bases and J 2 bases, leaving 17 bases between the germline ends. Germline V gene sequence: CDR1 SGDLS, CDR2 YYNGEE. CDR3 DNA sequence: TGTGCCAGCAGCGCCGTAGGGAGGACAGCACAAGAGACCCAGTACTTC. Translation gives CASSAVGRTAQETQYF.

The chain is built from TRBV29-1 and TRBJ1-2; tentative D call: TRBD1 (6 bases). Germline CDR1 and CDR2: SQVTM and ANQGSEA. The CDR3 length is 10 residues. The V end lost 6 bases, the J end lost 8 bases, and 10 bases lay between the germline ends. The CDR3 protein is CSVETGGYTF. DNA of the CDR3: TGCAGCGTGGAGACAGGAGGCTACACCTTC. Drawing the rest from reference TRBV29-1 and TRBJ1-2, the complete variable domain is SAVISQKPSRDICQRGTSLTIQCQVDSQVTMMFWYRQQPGQSLTLIATANQGSEATYESGFVIDKFPISRPNLTFSTLTVSNMSPEDSSIYLCSVETGGYTFGSGTRLTVV.

The chain has TRBV7-2 and TRBJ2-4, with 11 bases fitting TRBD2. The J call may be incorrect, as the DNA end agrees better with TRBJ2-7. This CDR3 region has 15 residues. Germline CDR1 is SGHTA and CDR2 is FQGNSA. The CDR3 DNA sequence: TGTACCAGCAGCTTAGCGACTAGCGGGGTCAACGAGCAGTACTTC. This codes for CTSSLATSGVNEQYF.

This clonotype appeared a single time. It may be a read error: a sequence one base away is much more abundant. The chain employs TRBV30 and TRBJ2-4; 11 positions match TRBD2. The CDR3 has 16 amino acids. In germline, CDR1 is GTSNPN, CDR2 SVGIG (reference sequence). The CDR3 DNA reads TGTACCTGGAGTGTTAGGCTAGCGGGGGGTCAAAACATTCAGTACTTC. It codes for CTWSVRLAGGQNIQYF.

This sequence joins TRBV11-2 and TRBJ1-2; a weak D match, TRBD1 (5 bases). The CDR3 is made up of 18 amino acids. The V gene lost 4 bases and the J gene lost 6 bases, with 27 bases spanning the gap. The V gene's germline CDR1 is SGHAT and CDR2 FQNNGV. The CDR3 is CASSSLSLRDALGNGYTF. The CDR3 bases are TGTGCCAGCAGCTCATTAAGCCTCCGGGACGCCCTAGGGAATGGCTACACCTTC. Using reference TRBV11-2 and TRBJ1-2 for the parts outside the CDR3, the full variable domain is EAGVAQSPRYKIIEKRQSVAFWCNPISGHATLYWYQQILGQGPKLLIQFQNNGVVDDSQLPKDRFSAERLKGVDSTLKIQPAKLEDSAVYLCASSSLSLRDALGNGYTFGSGTRLTVV.

This clonotype was observed a handful of times. The V and J genes are TRBV5-1 and TRBJ2-1; D gene ambiguous. Germline CDR1 and CDR2: SGHRS and YFSETQ. The CDR3 contains 14 residues. With 5 bases removed from V and 3 bases from J, the gap between germline ends came to 12 bases. The CDR3 loop is CASRASLGYNEQFF. CDR3 DNA sequence: TGCGCCAGCAGGGCTAGTCTGGGCTACAATGAGCAGTTCTTC.

Only a few counts were recorded for this clonotype. The chain has TRBV12-3 or TRBV12-4 and TRBJ2-5; 8 bases are shared with TRBD2. The CDR3 sequence is 13 residues long. The V and J ends lost 6 bases and 4 bases, in that order; junction bases with no gene match: 4. CDR3 amino acids: CASSVAGRETQYF. As DNA, the CDR3 is TGTGCCAGCAGCGTAGCGGGGCGAGAGACCCAGTACTTC.

The J gene is TRBJ1-2, the V gene TRBV9, with D possibly being TRBD1 (5 bases). The CDR3 sequence is 14 residues long. The germline CDR1 and CDR2 sequences are SGDLS and YYNGEE. The ends were cut back, 0 bases at V and 4 bases at J, with 10 bases in the middle. The CDR3 sequence: CASSVGETVYGYTF. In nucleotides, the CDR3 is TGTGCCAGCAGCGTAGGGGAGACAGTCTATGGCTACACCTTC.